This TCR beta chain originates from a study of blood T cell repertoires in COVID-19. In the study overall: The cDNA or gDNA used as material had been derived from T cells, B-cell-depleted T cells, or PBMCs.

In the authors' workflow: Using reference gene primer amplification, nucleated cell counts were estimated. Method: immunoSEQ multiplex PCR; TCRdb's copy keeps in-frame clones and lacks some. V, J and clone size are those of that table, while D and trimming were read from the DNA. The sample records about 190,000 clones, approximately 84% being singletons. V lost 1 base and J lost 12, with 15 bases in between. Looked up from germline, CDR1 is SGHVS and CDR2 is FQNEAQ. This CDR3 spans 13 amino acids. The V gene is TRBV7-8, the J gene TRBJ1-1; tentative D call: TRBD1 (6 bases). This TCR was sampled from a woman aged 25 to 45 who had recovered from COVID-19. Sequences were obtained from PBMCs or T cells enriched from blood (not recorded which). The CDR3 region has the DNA TGTGCCAGCAGCTTAGTAGTGGTAGGACAGTCTTTCTTT. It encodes CASSLVVVGQSFF.